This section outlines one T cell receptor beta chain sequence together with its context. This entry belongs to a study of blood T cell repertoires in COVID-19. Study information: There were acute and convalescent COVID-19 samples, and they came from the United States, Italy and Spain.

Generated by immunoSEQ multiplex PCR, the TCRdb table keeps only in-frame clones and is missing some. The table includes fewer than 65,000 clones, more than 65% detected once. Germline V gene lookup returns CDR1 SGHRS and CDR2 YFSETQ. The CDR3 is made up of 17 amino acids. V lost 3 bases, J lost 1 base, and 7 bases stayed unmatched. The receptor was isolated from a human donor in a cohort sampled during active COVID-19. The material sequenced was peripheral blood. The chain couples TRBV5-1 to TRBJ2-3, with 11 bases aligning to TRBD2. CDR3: CASSSLLAGVGTDTQYF. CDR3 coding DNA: TGCGCCAGCAGCTCCTTACTAGCGGGGGTTGGCACAGATACGCAGTATTTT. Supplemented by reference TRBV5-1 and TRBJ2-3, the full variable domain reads KAGVTQTPRYLIKTRGQQVTLSCSPISGHRSVSWYQQTPGQGLQFLFEYFSETQRNKGNFPGRFSGRQFSNSRSEMNVSTLELGDSALYLCASSSLLAGVGTDTQYFGPGTRLTVL.